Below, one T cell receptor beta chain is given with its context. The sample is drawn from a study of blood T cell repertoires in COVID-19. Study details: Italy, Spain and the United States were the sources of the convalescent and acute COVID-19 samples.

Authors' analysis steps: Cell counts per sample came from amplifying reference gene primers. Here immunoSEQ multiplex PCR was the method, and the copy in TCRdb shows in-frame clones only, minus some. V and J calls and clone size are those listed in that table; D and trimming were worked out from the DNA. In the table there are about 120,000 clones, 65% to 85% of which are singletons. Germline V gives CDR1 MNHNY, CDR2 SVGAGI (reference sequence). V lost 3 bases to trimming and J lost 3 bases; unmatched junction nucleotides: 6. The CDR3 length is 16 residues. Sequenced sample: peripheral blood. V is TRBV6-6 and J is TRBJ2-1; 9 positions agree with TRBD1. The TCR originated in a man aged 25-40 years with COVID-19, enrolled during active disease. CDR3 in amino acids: CASSYGTGIIYNEQFF. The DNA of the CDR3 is TGTGCCAGCAGTTATGGGACAGGGATTATCTACAATGAGCAGTTCTTC.